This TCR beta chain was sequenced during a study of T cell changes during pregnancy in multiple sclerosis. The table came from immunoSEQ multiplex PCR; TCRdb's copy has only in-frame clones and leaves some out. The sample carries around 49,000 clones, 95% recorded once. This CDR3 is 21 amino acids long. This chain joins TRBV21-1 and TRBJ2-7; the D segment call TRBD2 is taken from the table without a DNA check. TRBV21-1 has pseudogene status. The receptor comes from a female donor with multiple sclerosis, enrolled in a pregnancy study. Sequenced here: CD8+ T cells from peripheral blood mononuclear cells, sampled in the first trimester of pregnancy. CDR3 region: CASSKVLAGGPDKTKNYEQYF. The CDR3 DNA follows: TGTGCCAGCAGCAAAGTTCTAGCGGGAGGGCCCGACAAAACAAAGAACTACGAGCAGTACTTC.